These 20 T cell receptor beta chains were all obtained from the same sample, sequenced in a study of graft-versus-host responses after intestinal transplantation. Antigens of these TCRs are unknown. Assay used: immunoSEQ multiplex PCR; TCRdb lists only in-frame clones, some missing. The sample has about 85,000 clones; approximately 78% are singletons. Sequenced material: unstimulated CD4+ T cells sorted from spleen or lymph node cells, taken before intestinal transplant. Every receptor here comes from a human donor who received an intestinal transplant.

In nucleotides, the CDR3 is TGCGCCAGCAGCTCGCCACAGGGGCCTGACTATTACCGAACCGGGGAGCTGTTTTTT. This codes for CASSSPQGPDYYRTGELFF. The chain links TRBV5-1 to TRBJ2-2, with TRBD1 identical over 7 bases. V dropped 3 bases and J dropped 5; count of bases not matched to a gene: 19. The germline gives CDR1 SGHRS, CDR2 YFSETQ. This CDR3 is built from 19 residues.

In nucleotides, the CDR3 is TGTGCCAGCAGCCGCCAGGTCGGGGGGGTCACTGAAGCTTTCTTT. This gives the protein CASSRQVGGVTEAFF. The chain combines TRBV5-4 with TRBJ1-1, with TRBD1 as a possible D gene (5 bases). Trimming cost V 4 bases and J 4 bases, with 17 bases left between them. The CDR3 runs 15 residues. Looked up from germline, CDR1 is SGHNT and CDR2 is YYREEE (reference sequence).

CDR3 loop: CASSKVGTGESNEQYF. Written as DNA, the CDR3 is TGTGCCAGCAGCAAAGTGGGGACAGGGGAATCAAACGAGCAGTACTTC. V gene TRBV21-1 combines with J gene TRBJ2-7; the table names TRBD1, a call not compared with the DNA. TRBV21-1 is recorded as a pseudogene. CDR3 size: 16 residues.

The V and J genes are TRBV27 and TRBJ2-3, with TRBD2 matching 7 bases. Germline CDR1 and CDR2: MNHEY and SMNVEV (reference sequence). The CDR3 loop spans 15 amino acids. The J segment lost 1 base and the V segment lost 4 bases, leaving 5 bases of the junction unmatched. CDR3 DNA sequence: TGTGCCAGCAGTTCAAGAGCGGGGCGCACAGATACGCAGTATTTT. It translates to CASSSRAGRTDTQYF.

This rearrangement joins TRBV9 to TRBJ2-1, with a tentative D call TRBD2 (6 bases). The CDR3 spans 14 residues. With 6 bases removed from V and 2 bases from J, the gap between germline ends came to 12 bases. Germline lookup yields CDR1 SGDLS and CDR2 YYNGEE. As DNA, the CDR3 is TGTGCCAGCACGCGAGCGGGTGCCTACAATGAGCAGTTCTTC. It codes for CASTRAGAYNEQFF.

The gene calls are TRBV28 and TRBJ2-3; 7 bases fit TRBD2. The V and J ends lost 4 bases and 2 bases, in that order; junction bases with no gene match: 6. Germline loops: CDR1 MDHEN, CDR2 SYDVKM. This CDR3 spans 15 amino acids. The CDR3 bases are TGTGCCAGCAGTTCGAGCGGGATATACACAGATACGCAGTATTTT. As protein: CASSSSGIYTDTQYF.

In this sample, this clone turned up once. This chain uses TRBV6-6 with TRBJ2-7; TRBD1 matches at 7 bases. Per germline, CDR1 MNHNY and CDR2 SVGAGI (reference sequence). The CDR3 covers 13 residues. V lost 6 bases to trimming and J lost 3 bases; unmatched junction nucleotides: 5. This CDR3 is CASRTGQNYEQYF. CDR3 DNA sequence: TGTGCCAGCAGGACGGGACAGAACTACGAGCAGTACTTC.

A few counts support this clone. The chain carries TRBV27 and TRBJ2-7; 7 bases agree with TRBD2. The CDR3 covers 15 residues. Losses at the gene ends were 5 bases for V and 2 bases for J; bases not matched to a gene: 9. Germline V lookup: CDR1 MNHEY, CDR2 SMNVEV (reference sequence). CDR3 amino acids: CASSHKAGNTYEQYF. The CDR3 DNA reads TGTGCCAGCAGTCATAAAGCGGGAAACACCTACGAGCAGTACTTC.

The V gene is TRBV6-5, the J gene TRBJ2-5; 8 bases map to TRBD1. The length of the CDR3 is 15 residues. CDR1 and CDR2 from the germline V gene are MNHEY and SVGAGI. The ends lost 0 bases at V and 4 bases at J; junction bases unmatched: 4. The CDR3 nucleotides read TGTGCCAGCAGTTACTCCGGACAGGGTGGAGAGACCCAGTACTTC. Amino acids: CASSYSGQGGETQYF.

The CDR3 is CASSYSYTKNTEAFF. The CDR3 DNA reads TGTGCCAGCAGTTACTCTTACACCAAGAACACTGAAGCTTTCTTT. The chain carries TRBV6-5 and TRBJ1-1; D is undetermined. Trimming removed 0 bases at V and 1 base at J, with 9 bases between. Germline CDR1 is MNHEY and CDR2 is SVGAGI. The CDR3 is 15 residues long.

The CDR3 sequence: CASSPGTGYYYEQYF. CDR3 coding DNA: TGTGCCAGCAGCCCCGGGACAGGTTATTACTACGAGCAGTACTTC. This chain uses TRBV28 with TRBJ2-7; 8 bases map to TRBD1. V trimming: 6 bases; J trimming: 3 bases; junction bases outside the gene matches: 10. This CDR3 has 15 residues. Germline lookup yields CDR1 MDHEN and CDR2 SYDVKM.

The chain has TRBV18 and TRBJ1-3; D possibly corresponds to TRBD1 (6 bases). The CDR3 totals 17 residues. V was trimmed by 3 bases and J by 0 bases, leaving 15 bases between them. CDR1 is KGHSH and CDR2 is LQKENI in the germline V gene. In DNA, the CDR3 is TGTGCCAGCTCACCCTCACAGGGCCCCTACTCTGGAAACACCATATATTTT. Translating gives CASSPSQGPYSGNTIYF.

The rearrangement uses TRBV28 and TRBJ1-2; D unclear. The CDR3 has 10 amino acids. Trimming took 10 bases from V and 2 from J, leaving 5 bases between them. CDR1 is MDHEN, CDR2 SYDVKM, per germline. The CDR3 spells CATVNYGYTF. CDR3 nucleotides: TGTGCCACCGTCAACTATGGCTACACCTTC.

This rearrangement joins TRBV7-6 to TRBJ2-1; D gene unclear. The germline V gene has CDR1 SGHVS and CDR2 FNYEAQ. Trimming removed 4 bases from V and 0 bases from J, with 16 bases in between. The CDR3 totals 17 residues. The CDR3 loop reads CASSSTLSAPSYNEQFF. The CDR3 region has the DNA TGTGCCAGCAGCTCTACCCTCAGCGCCCCCTCCTACAATGAGCAGTTCTTC.

V usage is TRBV5-1 and J usage is TRBJ2-5; 10 bases match TRBD2. Looked up from germline, CDR1 is SGHRS and CDR2 is YFSETQ. V was clipped by 5 bases and J by 4 bases; unmatched bases: 20. The CDR3 extends over 19 amino acids. The CDR3 nucleotides read TGCGCCAGCAGTCGAGGATTAGCGGGAGGATCAGGAGTGAGAGAGACCCAGTACTTC. Translation gives CASSRGLAGGSGVRETQYF.

This clone was seen just once. This chain uses TRBV28 with TRBJ1-2, with 8 bases matching TRBD1. Germline CDR1 is MDHEN and CDR2 is SYDVKM. This CDR3 contains 15 residues. Trimming removed 7 bases from V and 8 bases from J; junction bases left unmatched: 15. CDR3 sequence reads: CASTNRQGKLEGYTF. The CDR3 region has the DNA TGTGCCAGCACCAACCGACAGGGGAAGCTAGAAGGCTACACCTTC.

Comment on this clone: At the DNA level, this CDR3 is encoded by other sequences in the same sample as well. The chain is built from TRBV7-2 and TRBJ1-2, with 8 bases identical to TRBD1. Germline CDR1 SGHTA, CDR2 FQGNSA. The CDR3 totals 13 residues. Trimming cost V 4 bases and J 6 bases; bases outside gene matches: 4. CDR3 amino acids: CASSSGQGHGYTF. The CDR3 DNA sequence: TGTGCCAGCAGCTCCGGACAGGGTCATGGCTACACCTTC.

This chain joins TRBV29-1 and TRBJ2-1, with D perhaps matching TRBD2 (6 bases). The CDR3 runs 14 residues. From germline, CDR1 is SQVTM and CDR2 ANQGSEA. Trimming cost V 3 bases and J 5 bases, with 14 bases left between them. The CDR3 region is CSVEARLEDNEQFF. The CDR3 nucleotides are TGCAGCGTTGAGGCGAGACTAGAGGACAATGAGCAGTTCTTC.

The chain recombines TRBV6-1 with TRBJ2-7; 10 bases are a match to TRBD2. CDR1 and CDR2 from the germline V gene are MNHNS and SASEGT. The CDR3 contains 14 residues. The V and J ends lost 5 bases and 1 base, in that order; junction bases with no gene match: 2. In nucleotides, the CDR3 is TGTGCCAGCAGTTCTAGCGGGGGTTCCTACGAGCAGTACTTC. As protein: CASSSSGGSYEQYF.

This clone was picked up a small number of times. The rearrangement joins TRBV5-1 to TRBJ2-1; 7 positions agree with TRBD2. Germline trimming cut 4 bases from V and 6 bases from J; bases unmatched to any gene: 13. The germline CDR1 and CDR2 sequences are SGHRS and YFSETQ. There are 16 residues in the CDR3. In DNA, the CDR3 is TGCGCCAGCAGCCAAGGTCTTAGGGACTACTCCAATGAGCAGTTCTTC. It is translated as CASSQGLRDYSNEQFF.